This T cell receptor beta chain was obtained from a study of regulatory T cells in long-lasting Graves disease. Ten or more counts support this clonotype. The time point is: newly diagnosed GD, antithyroid drugs for less than 3 months. From PBMCs, RNA was extracted and then used to make the TCR library. Arm-PCR of CDR3 regions and iRepertoire HTBI primers were used to build TCR beta libraries. TCRdb ran MiXCR on the multiplex PCR reads and lists one entry per CDR3 protein. In the table there are 410,000 or so distinct CDR3 sequences, about 15% of which are singletons. This CDR3 has 16 amino acids. The germline V and J ends were trimmed by 0 bases and 4 bases, with 15 bases remaining between them. Germline CDR1 LGHNT, CDR2 FRNRAP. These data were also filed under a second study, of T cells in Graves' hyperthyroidism and ophthalmopathy.

This specimen was peripheral blood mononuclear cells (PBMCs), taken at new diagnosis, from a patient treated with antithyroid drugs. This chain links TRBV12-5 with TRBJ1-1, with D possibly matching TRBD1 (5 bases). The receptor's source is a woman in her twenties or thirties with Graves disease. CDR3 sequence (DNA): TGTGCTAGTGGTTTGGTACTTTCTTCCCAGGGCACTGAAGCTTTCTTT. Translation: CASGLVLSSQGTEAFF.